This TCR beta chain was obtained from a study of brain T cells in children with intractable seizures. Study-wide points: Patients' HCMV serostatus was unknown; virus specificity rests on CDR3 similarity alone. Clones missing pre-surgery may reflect undersampling of that blood sample.

This clone was observed at least ten times. Its target is unknown. Before surgery, patients took at least one anti-epileptic drug. Germline CDR1 and CDR2: LGHNA and YNFKEQ. The length of the CDR3 is 16 residues. Trimming at V came to 0 bases and at J to 7 bases, leaving 9 bases not matched to a gene. Sequencing was performed with immunoSEQ multiplex PCR; in TCRdb, only in-frame clones are kept and a portion is missing. The sample holds about 80,000 clones, around nine tenths seen once. Sequences were derived from peripheral blood, sampled at surgery. This chain joins TRBV4-2 and TRBJ1-2, with TRBD1 identical over 9 bases. The TCR comes from a girl aged 2 to 9 with Rasmussen encephalitis and intractable seizures. CDR3 DNA: TGTGCCAGCAGCCAAGAAGGGGACAGGGAAGGGGGTGGCTACACCTTC. Amino acid sequence: CASSQEGDREGGGYTF.